This entry is about one TCR beta chain. What antigen it recognizes has not been identified. Nothing much larger sits one base from this clone, and base qualities are not available. The sample comes from a study of brain metastases from non-small cell lung cancer (dated by TCRdb to about 2019). With respect to the entire study: The immune microenvironment of paired resected primary tumors and brain metastases from non-small-cell lung cancer patients was profiled.

A total of 30 to 50 patients with non-small-cell lung cancer that had been surgically resected, each with specimens from both a primary tumor and a brain metastasis, made up the cohort. From the cysteine up to the phenylalanine, the CDR3 has a length of 12 residues. The only DNA kept is the CDR3, 36 bases in frame from the first base. Based on the germline V gene, the CDR1 and CDR2 sequences are KGHDR and SFDVKD. V is pared back by 9 bases and J by 8 bases, with 13 bases lying between the germline termini. Library method: the immunoSEQ multiplex PCR assay. T-cell receptor beta chain repertoire sequencing was carried out together with a 770-gene immune expression panel. What TCRdb holds here is the immuneACCESS table cut down to in-frame rearrangements. Part of the clones is not present; checked against another copy, under half of the missing clones reflect an unresolved V gene, and the others are unexplained. This sample is represented by nearly 2,500 clones; roughly 88% of them were singletons. The ten largest clones represent roughly 9.8% of the sample.

The TCR comes from a donor aged 40 or older with non-small cell lung cancer. The chain was built from TRBV24-1 and TRBJ2-1; no D gene can be assigned with confidence. Sequencing used tumor-adjacent normal tissue. The CDR3 amino acid sequence is: CATSLGGHEQFF. The nucleotide sequence is given as TGTGCCACCTCGCTCGGTGGCCATGAGCAGTTCTTC.